What follows describes a single T cell receptor beta chain. The antigen remains unidentified. PCR employed 60 Vbeta and 13 Jbeta primers. Assay used: immunoSEQ multiplex PCR; TCRdb lists only in-frame clones, some missing. This table holds over 110,000 clones, roughly 80% found once. The V segment lost 5 bases and the J segment 8 bases; nucleotides outside the gene matches: 4. The CDR3 sequence is 12 residues long. Per germline, CDR1 LGHNT and CDR2 FRNRAP. The sample comes from a study of cytomegalovirus exposure and HLA in healthy donors. Notes on the study in general: Specific recognition of CMV antigens was confirmed in vitro for a few chains (all CMV-associated). Listed as cytomegalovirus-associated were 150 or so TCR beta chains.

Sequences were obtained from PBMCs. This chain links TRBV12-5 with TRBJ1-1; TRBD1 agrees at 8 bases. The clonotype comes from a man between 18 and 35 years old in good health and CMV-seronegative. CDR3 DNA: TGTGCTAGTGGTCGGGACAGGCAGGAAGCTTTCTTT. Residues: CASGRDRQEAFF.